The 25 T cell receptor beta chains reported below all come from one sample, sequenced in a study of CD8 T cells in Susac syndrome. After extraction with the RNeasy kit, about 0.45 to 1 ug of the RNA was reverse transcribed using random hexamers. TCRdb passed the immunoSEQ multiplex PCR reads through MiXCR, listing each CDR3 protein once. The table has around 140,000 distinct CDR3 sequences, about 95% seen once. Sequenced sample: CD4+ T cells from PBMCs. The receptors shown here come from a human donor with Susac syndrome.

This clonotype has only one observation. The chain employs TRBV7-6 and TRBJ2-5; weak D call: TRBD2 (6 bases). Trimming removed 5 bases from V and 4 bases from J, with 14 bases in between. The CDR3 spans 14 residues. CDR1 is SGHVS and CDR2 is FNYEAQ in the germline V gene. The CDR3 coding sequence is TGTGCCAGCAGCCCCCGTTGGGGGGTAGAGACCCAGTACTTC. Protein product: CASSPRWGVETQYF.

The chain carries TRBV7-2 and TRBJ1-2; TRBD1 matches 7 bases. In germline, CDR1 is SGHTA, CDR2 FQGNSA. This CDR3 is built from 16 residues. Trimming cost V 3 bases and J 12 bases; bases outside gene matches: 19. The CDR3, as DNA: TGTGCCAGCAGCTTGACAGGGTCAATATCACACTTGCTACACACCTTC. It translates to CASSLTGSISHLLHTF.

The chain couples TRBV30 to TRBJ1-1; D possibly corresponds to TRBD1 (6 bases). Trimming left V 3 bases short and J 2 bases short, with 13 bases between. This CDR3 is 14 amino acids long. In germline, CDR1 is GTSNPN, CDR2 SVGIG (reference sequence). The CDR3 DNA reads TGTGCCTGGAGATTGGGGGGGCTTAACACTGAAGCTTTCTTT. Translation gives CAWRLGGLNTEAFF.

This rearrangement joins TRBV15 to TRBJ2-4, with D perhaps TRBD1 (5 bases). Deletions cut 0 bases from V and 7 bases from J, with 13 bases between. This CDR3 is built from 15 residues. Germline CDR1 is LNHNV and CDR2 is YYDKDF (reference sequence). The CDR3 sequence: CATSRDRARANIQYF. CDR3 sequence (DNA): TGTGCCACCAGCAGAGATCGTGCCAGGGCGAACATTCAGTACTTC. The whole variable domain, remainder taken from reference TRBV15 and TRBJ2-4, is DAMVIQNPRYQVTQFGKPVTLSCSQTLNHNVMYWYQQKSSQAPKLLFHYYDKDFNNEADTPDNFQSRRPNTSFCFLDIRSPGLGDTAMYLCATSRDRARANIQYFGAGTRLSVL.

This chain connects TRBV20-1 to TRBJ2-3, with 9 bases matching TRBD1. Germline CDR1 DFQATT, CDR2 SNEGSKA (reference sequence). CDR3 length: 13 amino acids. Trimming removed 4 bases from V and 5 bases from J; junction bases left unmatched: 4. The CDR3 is CSATDRGGDTQYF. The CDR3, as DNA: TGCAGTGCTACAGACAGGGGGGGAGATACGCAGTATTTT.

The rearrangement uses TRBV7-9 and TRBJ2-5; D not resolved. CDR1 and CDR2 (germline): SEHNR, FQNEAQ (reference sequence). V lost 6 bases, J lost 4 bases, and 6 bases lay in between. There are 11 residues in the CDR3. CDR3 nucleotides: TGTGCCAGCAGGTTGCGAGAGACCCAGTACTTC. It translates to CASRLRETQYF.

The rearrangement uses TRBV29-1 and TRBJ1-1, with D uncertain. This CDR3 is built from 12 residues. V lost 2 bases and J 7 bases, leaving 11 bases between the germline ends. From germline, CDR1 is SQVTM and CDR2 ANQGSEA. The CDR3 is CSVERAASEAFF. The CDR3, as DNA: TGCAGCGTTGAAAGGGCGGCGAGTGAAGCTTTCTTT.

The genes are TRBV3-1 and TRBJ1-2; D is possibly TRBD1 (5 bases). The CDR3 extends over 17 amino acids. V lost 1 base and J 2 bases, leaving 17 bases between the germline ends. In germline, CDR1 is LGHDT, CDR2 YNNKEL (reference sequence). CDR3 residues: CASSQVGWQGGNYGYTF. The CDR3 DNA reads TGTGCCAGCAGCCAAGTGGGTTGGCAGGGCGGAAACTATGGCTACACCTTC.

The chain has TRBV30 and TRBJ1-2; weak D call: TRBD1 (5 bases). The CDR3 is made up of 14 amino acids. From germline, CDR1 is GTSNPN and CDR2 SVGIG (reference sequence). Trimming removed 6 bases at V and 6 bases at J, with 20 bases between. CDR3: CACSFQGALDGYTF. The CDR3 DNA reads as TGTGCCTGCAGCTTTCAGGGAGCCCTCGATGGCTACACCTTC.

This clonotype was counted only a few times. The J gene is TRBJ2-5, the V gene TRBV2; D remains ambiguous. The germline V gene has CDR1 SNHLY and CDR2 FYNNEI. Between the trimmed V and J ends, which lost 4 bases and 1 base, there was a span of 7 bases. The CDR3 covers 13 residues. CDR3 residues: CASSGAAQETQYF. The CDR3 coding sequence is TGTGCCAGCAGTGGGGCAGCCCAAGAGACCCAGTACTTC.

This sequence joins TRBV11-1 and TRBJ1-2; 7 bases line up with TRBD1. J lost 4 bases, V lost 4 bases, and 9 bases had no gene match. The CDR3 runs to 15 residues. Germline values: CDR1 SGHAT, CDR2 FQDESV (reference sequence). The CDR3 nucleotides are TGTGCCAGCAGCTCGAGACAGGGACGGCTCTATGGCTACACCTTC. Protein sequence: CASSSRQGRLYGYTF.

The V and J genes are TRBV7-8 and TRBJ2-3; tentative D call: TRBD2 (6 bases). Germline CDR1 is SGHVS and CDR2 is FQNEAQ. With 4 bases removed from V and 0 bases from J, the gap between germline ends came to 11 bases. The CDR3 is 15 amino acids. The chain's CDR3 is CASSSQRGSTDTQYF. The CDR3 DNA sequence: TGTGCCAGCAGCTCGCAACGGGGGAGCACAGATACGCAGTATTTT.

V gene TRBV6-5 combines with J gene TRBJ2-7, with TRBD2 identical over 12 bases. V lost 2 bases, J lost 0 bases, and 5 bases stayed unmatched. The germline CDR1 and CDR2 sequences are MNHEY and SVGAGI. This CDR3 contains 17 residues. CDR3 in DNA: TGTGCCAGCAGTTACGGGACTAGCGGGCTGAGCTCCTACGAGCAGTACTTC. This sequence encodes CASSYGTSGLSSYEQYF.

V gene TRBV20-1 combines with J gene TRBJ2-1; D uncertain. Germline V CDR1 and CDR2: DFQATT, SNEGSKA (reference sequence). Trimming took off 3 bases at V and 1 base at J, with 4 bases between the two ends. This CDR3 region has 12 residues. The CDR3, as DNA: TGCAGTGCTAGCGGATCCTACAATGAGCAGTTCTTC. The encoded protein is CSASGSYNEQFF.

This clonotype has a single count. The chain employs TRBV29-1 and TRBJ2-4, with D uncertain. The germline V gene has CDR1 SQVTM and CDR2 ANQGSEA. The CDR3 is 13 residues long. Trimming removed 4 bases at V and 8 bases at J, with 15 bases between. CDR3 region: CSVVFAGLDIQYF. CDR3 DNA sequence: TGCAGCGTTGTATTCGCCGGTCTGGACATTCAGTACTTC.

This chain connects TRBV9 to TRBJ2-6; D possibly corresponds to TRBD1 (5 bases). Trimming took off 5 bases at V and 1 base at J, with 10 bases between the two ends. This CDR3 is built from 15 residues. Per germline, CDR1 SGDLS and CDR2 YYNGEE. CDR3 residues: CASSVTGSGANVLTF. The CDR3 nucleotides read TGTGCCAGCAGTGTAACAGGTTCTGGGGCCAACGTCCTGACTTTC.

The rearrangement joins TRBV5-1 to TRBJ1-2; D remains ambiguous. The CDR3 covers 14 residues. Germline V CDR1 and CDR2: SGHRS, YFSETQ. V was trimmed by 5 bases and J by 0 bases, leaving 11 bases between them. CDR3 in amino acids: CASSDGRPNYGYTF. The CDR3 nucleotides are TGCGCCAGCAGTGATGGCAGGCCTAACTATGGCTACACCTTC.

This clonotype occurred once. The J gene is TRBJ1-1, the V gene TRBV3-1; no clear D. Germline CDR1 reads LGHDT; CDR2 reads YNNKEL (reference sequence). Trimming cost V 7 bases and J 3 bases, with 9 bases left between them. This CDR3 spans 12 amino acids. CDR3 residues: CASTFGDTEAFF. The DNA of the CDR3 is TGTGCCAGCACGTTTGGTGACACTGAAGCTTTCTTT.

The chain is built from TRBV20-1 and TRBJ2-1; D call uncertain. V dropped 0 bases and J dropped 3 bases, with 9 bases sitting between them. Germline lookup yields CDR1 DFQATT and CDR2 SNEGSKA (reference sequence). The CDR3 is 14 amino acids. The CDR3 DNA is TGCAGTGCTAGAGATCTTCGCGACTACAATGAGCAGTTCTTC. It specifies CSARDLRDYNEQFF.

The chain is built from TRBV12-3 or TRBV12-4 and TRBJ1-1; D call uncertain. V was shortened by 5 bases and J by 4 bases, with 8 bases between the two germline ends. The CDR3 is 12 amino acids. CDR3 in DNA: TGTGCCAGCAGTAGGGCTGGCACTGAAGCTTTCTTT. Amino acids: CASSRAGTEAFF.

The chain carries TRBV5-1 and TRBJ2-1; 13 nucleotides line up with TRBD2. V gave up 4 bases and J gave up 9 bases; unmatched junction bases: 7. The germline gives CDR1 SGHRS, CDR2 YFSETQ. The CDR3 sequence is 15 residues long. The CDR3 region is CASSELAGGPGEQFF. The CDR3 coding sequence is TGCGCCAGCAGCGAACTAGCGGGAGGGCCCGGTGAGCAGTTCTTC.

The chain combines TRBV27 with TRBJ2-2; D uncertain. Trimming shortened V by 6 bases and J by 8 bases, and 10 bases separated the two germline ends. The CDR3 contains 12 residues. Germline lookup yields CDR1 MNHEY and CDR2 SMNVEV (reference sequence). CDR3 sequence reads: CASSRLRGELFF. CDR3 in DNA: TGTGCCAGCAGCAGACTCCGTGGGGAGCTGTTTTTT.

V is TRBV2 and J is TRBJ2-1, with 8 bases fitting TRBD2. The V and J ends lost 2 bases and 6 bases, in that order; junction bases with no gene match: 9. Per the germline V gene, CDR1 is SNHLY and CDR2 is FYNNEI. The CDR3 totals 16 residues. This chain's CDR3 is CASSETFGGAGNEQFF. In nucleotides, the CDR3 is TGTGCCAGCAGTGAAACCTTCGGGGGGGCAGGCAATGAGCAGTTCTTC.

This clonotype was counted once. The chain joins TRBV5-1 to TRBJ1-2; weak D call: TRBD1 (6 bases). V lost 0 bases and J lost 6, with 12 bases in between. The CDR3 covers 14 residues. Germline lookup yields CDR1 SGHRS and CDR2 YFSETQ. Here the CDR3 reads CASSLGQAGDGYTF. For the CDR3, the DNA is TGCGCCAGCAGCTTGGGACAGGCGGGCGATGGCTACACCTTC.

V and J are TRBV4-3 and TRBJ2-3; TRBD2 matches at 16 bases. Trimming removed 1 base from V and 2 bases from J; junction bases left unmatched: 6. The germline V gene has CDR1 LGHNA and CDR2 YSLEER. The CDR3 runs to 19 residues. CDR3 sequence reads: CASSQAGTSGREYTDTQYF. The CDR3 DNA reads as TGCGCCAGCAGCCAAGCTGGGACTAGCGGGAGGGAATACACAGATACGCAGTATTTT.